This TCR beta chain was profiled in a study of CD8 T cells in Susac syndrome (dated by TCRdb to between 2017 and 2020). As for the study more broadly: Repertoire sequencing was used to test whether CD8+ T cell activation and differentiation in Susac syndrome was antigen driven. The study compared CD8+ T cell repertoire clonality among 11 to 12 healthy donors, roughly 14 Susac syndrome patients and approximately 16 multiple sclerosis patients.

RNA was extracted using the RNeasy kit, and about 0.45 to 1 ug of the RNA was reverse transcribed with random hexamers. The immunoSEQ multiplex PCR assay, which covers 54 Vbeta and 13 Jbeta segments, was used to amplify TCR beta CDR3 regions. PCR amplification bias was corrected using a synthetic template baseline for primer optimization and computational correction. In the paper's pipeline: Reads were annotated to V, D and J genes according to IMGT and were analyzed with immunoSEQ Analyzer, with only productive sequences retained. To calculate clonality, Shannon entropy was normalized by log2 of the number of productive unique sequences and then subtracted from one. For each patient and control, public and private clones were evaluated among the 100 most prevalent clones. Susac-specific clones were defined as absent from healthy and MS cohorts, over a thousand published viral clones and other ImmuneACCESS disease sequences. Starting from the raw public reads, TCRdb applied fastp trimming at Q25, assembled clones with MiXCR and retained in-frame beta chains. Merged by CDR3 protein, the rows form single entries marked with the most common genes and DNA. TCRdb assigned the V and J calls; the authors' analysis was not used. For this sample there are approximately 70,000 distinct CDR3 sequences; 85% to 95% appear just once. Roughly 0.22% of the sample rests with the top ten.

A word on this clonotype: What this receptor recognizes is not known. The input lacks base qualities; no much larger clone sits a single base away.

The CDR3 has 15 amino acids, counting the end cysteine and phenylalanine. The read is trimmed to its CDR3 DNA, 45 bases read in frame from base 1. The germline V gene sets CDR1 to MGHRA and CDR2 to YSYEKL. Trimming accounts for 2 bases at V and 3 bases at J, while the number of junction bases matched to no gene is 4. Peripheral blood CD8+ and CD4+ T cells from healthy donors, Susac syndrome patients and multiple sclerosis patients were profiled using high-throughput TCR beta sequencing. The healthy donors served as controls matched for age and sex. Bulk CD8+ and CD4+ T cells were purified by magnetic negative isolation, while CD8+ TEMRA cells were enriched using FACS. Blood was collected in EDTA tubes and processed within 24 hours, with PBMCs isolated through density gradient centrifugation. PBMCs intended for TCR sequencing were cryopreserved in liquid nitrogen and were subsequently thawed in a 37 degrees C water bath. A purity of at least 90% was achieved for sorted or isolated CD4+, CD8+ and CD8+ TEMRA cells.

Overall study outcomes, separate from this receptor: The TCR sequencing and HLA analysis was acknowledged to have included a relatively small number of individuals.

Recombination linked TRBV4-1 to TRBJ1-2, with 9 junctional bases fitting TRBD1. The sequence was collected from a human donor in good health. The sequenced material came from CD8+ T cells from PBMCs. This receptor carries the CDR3 CASSQKQGAYYGYTF. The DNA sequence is TGCGCCAGCAGCCAAAAACAGGGGGCGTACTATGGCTACACCTTC.